This T cell receptor (beta chain) is from a study of OX40 agonist ivuxolimab in advanced cancers. Study details: Averaging about 60 years in age, with a range of roughly 23 to 85, the cohort was around 83% male. Overall study results and limits: Circulating CD4+ and CD8+ T cells showed clonal expansion by week 6 at 0.1 to 3.0 mg/kg.

Of note for this clone: What it binds is not known.

The protocol was immunoSEQ multiplex PCR, while the TCRdb copy is restricted to in-frame clones and leaves out a portion. The sample yields about 68,000 clones, more than 70% seen once. The CDR3 is made up of 11 amino acids. Between the trimmed V and J ends, which lost 5 bases and 4 bases, there was a span of 3 bases. Germline loops: CDR1 SNHLY, CDR2 FYNNEI. The material was CD4+ or CD8+ T cells sorted from blood, obtained in a trial of the OX40 agonist ivuxolimab. J is TRBJ2-1 and V is TRBV2, with no clear D. This receptor was identified in an adult with an advanced solid tumor such as melanoma, head and neck, liver or kidney cancer. The CDR3, as DNA: TGTGCCAGCAGTAATTACAATGAGCAGTTCTTC. Protein product: CASSNYNEQFF. The variable domain in full, with the rest retrieved from reference TRBV2 and TRBJ2-1, is EPEVTQTPSHQVTQMGQEVILRCVPISNHLYFYWYRQILGQKVEFLVSFYNNEISEKSEIFDDQFSVERPDGSNFTLKIRSTKLEDSAMYFCASSNYNEQFFGPGTRLTVL.